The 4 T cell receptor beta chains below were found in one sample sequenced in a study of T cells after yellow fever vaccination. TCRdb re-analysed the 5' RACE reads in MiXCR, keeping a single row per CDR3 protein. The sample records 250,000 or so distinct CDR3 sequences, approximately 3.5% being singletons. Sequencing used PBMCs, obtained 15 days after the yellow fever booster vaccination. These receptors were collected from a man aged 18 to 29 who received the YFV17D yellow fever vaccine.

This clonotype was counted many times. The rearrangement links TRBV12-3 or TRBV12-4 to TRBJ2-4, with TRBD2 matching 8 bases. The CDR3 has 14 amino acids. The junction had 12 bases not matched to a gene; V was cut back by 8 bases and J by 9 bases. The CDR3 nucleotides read TGTGCCAGCGGCCAGGGACTAGTTTCTGGCATTCAGTACTTC. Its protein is CASGQGLVSGIQYF.

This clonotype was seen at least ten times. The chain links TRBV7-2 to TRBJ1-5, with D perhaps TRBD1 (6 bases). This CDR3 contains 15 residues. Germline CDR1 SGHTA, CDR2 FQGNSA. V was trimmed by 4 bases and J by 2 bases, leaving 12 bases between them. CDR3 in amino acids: CASSSGQYRNQPQHF. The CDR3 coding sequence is TGTGCCAGCAGCTCAGGACAGTACCGCAATCAGCCCCAGCATTTT.

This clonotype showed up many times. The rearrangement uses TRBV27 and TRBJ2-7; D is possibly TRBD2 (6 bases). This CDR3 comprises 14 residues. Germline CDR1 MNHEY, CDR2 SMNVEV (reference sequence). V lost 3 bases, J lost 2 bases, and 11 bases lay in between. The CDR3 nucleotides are TGTGCCAGCAGTTTCCGGGGGATGACCTACGAGCAGTACTTC. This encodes CASSFRGMTYEQYF.

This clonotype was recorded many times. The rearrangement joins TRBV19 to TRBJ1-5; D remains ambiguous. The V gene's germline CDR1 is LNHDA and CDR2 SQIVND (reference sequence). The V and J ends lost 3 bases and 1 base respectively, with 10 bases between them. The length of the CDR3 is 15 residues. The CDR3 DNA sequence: TGTGCCAGTAGTATGCACCCACTGAGCAATCAGCCCCAGCATTTT. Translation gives CASSMHPLSNQPQHF.